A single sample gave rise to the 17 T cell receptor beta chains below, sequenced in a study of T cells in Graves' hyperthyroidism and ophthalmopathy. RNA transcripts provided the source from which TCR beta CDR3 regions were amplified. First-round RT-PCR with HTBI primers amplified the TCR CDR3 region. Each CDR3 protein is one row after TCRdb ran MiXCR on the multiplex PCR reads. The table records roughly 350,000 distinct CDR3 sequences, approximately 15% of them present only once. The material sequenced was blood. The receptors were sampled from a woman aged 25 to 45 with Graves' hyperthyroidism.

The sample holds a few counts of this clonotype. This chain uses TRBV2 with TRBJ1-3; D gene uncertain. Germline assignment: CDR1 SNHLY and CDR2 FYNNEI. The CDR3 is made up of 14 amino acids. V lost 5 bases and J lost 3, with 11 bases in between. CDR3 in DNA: TGTGCCAGCAGTTCATCGGTACGTGGAAACACCATATATTTT. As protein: CASSSSVRGNTIYF.

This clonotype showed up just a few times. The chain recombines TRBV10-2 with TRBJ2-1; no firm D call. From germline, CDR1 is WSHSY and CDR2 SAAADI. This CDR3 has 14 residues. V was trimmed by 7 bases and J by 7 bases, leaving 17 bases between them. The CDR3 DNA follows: TGCGCCAGCACCCCAGGTCGAGCGCGGAATGAGCAGTTCTTC. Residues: CASTPGRARNEQFF.

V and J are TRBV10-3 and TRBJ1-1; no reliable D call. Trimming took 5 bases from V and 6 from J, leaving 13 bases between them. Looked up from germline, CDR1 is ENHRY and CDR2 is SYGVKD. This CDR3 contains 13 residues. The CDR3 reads CAISKDVGAEAFF. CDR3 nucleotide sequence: TGTGCCATCAGTAAGGACGTCGGCGCTGAAGCTTTCTTT.

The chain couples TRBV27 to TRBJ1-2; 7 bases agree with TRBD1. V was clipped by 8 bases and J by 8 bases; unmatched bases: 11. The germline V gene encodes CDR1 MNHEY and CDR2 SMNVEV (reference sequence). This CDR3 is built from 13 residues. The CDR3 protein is CASGNRGPEGYTF. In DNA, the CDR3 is TGTGCCAGCGGAAACAGGGGTCCTGAAGGCTACACCTTC.

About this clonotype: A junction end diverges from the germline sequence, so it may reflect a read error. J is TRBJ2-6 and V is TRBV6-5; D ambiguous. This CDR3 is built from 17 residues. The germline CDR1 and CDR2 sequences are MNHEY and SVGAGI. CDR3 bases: TGTGCCAGCAGTTCCCCTCGGGCGGCCAGAGAGGCCGACGTCCTGACTTTC. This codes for CASSSPRAAREADVLTF.

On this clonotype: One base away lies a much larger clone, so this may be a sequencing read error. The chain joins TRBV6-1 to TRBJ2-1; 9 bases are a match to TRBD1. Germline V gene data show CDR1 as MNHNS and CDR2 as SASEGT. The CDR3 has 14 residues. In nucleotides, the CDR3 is TGTGCCAGCAGCATGGGACAGGGAATTTATGAGCAGTGCTTC. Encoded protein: CASSMGQGIYEQCF.

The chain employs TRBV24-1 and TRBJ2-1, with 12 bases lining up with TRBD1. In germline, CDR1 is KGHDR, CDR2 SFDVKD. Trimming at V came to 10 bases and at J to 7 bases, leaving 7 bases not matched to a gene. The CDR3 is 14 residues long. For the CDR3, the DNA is TGTGCCACAGAGGGACAGGGGGCGAGGAATGAGCAGTTCTTC. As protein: CATEGQGARNEQFF.

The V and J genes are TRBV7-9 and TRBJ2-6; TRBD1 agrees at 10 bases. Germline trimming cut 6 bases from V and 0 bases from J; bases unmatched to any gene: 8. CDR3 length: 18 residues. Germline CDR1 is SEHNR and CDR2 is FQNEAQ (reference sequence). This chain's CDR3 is CASRPTGTGVSGANVLTF. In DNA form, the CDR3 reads TGTGCCAGCAGGCCAACCGGGACAGGGGTCTCTGGGGCCAACGTCCTGACTTTC.

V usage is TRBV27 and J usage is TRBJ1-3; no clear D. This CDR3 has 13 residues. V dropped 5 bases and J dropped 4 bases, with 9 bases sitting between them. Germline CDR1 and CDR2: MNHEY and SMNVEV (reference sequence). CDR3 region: CASSASVGNTIYF. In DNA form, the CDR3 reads TGTGCCAGCAGTGCCTCCGTAGGAAACACCATATATTTT.

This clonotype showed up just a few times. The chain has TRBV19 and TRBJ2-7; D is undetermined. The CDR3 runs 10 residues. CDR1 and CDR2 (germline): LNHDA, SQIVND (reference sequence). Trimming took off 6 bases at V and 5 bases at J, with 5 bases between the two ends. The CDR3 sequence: CASSPHEQYF. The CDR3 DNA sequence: TGTGCCAGTAGCCCTCACGAGCAGTACTTC.

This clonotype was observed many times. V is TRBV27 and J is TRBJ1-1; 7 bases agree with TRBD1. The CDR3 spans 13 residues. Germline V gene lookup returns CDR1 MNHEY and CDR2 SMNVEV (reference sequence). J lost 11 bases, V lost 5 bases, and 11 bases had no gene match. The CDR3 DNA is TGTGCCAGCAGTCCGACGACAGGGTTGAGGGCTTTCTTT. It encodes CASSPTTGLRAFF.

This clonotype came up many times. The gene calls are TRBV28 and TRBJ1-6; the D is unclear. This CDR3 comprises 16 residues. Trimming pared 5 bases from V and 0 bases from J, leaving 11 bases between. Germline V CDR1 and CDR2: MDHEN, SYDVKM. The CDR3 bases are TGTGCCAGCAGTGAGATTTGGAGCTCCTATAATTCACCCCTCCACTTT. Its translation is CASSEIWSSYNSPLHF. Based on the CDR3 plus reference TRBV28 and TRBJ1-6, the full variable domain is DVKVTQSSRYLVKRTGEKVFLECVQDMDHENMFWYRQDPGLGLRLIYFSYDVKMKEKGDIPEGYSVSREKKERFSLILESASTNQTSMYLCASSEIWSSYNSPLHFGNGTRLTVT.

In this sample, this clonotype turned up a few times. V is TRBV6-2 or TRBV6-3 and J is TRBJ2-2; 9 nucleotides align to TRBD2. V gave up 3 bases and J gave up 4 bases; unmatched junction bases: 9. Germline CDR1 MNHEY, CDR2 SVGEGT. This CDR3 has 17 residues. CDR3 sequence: CASSYRVAGVGTGELFF. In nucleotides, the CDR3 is TGTGCCAGCAGTTATCGAGTAGCGGGAGTTGGCACCGGGGAGCTGTTTTTT.

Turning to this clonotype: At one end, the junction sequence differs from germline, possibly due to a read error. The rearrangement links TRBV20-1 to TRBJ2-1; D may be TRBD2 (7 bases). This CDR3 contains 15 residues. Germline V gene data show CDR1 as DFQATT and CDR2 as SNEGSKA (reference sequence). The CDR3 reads CSARDGGAGDNEQLF. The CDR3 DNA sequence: TGCAGTGCTAGAGATGGGGGGGCTGGGGACAATGAGCAGCTCTTC.

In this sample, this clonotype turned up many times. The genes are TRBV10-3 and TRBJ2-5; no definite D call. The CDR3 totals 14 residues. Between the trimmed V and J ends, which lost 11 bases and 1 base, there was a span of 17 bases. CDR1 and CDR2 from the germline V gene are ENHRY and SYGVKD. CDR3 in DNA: TGTGCCCTTCCCCGAAGCGACTGCCAAGAGACCCAGTACTTC. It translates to CALPRSDCQETQYF.

CDR3: CSARVESRTGPHSPLHF. The DNA of the CDR3 is TGCAGTGCTAGAGTCGAGTCCCGCACGGGGCCACATTCACCCCTCCACTTT. The V gene is TRBV20-1, the J gene TRBJ1-6, with D perhaps TRBD1 (5 bases). The germline V and J ends were trimmed by 1 base and 8 bases, with 21 bases remaining between them. Germline assignment: CDR1 DFQATT and CDR2 SNEGSKA (reference sequence). The CDR3 sequence is 17 residues long.

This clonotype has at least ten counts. As DNA, the CDR3 is TGCAGTGCGCTGACTAGCGGGAGATCAGATACGCAGTATTTT. It is translated as CSALTSGRSDTQYF. The V gene is TRBV20-1, the J gene TRBJ2-3, with TRBD2 matching over 12 bases. This CDR3 contains 14 residues. Germline V gene data show CDR1 as DFQATT and CDR2 as SNEGSKA (reference sequence). V lost 6 bases to trimming and J lost 4 bases; unmatched junction nucleotides: 5.